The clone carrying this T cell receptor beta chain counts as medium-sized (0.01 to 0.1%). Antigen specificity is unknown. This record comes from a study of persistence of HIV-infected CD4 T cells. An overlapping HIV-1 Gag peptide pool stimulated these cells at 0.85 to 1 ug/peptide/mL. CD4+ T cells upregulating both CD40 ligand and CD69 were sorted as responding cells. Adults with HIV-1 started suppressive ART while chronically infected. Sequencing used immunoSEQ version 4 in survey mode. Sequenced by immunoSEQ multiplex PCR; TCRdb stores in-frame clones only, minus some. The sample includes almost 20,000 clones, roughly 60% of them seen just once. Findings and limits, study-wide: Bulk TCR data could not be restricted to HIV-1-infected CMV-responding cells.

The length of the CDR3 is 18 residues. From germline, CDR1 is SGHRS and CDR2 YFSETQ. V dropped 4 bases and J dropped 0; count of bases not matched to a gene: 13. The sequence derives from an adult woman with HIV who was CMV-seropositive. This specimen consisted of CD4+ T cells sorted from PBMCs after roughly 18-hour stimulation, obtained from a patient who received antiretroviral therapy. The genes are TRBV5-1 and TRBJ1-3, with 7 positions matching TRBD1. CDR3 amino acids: CASSPGGPGQFSGNTIYF. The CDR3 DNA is TGCGCCAGCAGCCCTGGGGGTCCGGGACAGTTCTCTGGAAACACCATATATTTT.